This T cell receptor beta chain comes out of a study of monozygotic twins with inflammatory bowel disease (dated by TCRdb to between 2018 and 2021). Regarding the research as a whole: In total, roughly 30 monozygotic twin pairs made up the full study: 19 Danish pairs, all IBD-discordant, plus nine German pairs, of which four were IBD-concordant and five were IBD-discordant. Within discordant pairs, disease-associated traits were sought mainly by comparing IBD patients with their genetically identical healthy co-twins. Each individual had, on average, about 151 000 unique TCRalpha sequences and 181 000 unique TCRbeta sequences available for analysis.

Library preparation employed 5' RACE. Each TCR library was prepared from about 3,300 ng of total RNA. cDNA was synthesized with SMARTScribe reverse transcriptase in eight separate reactions per sample. During cDNA synthesis, template switching introduced unique molecular identifiers that contained a 6-nucleotide sample barcode. Two nested PCRs of approximately 16 and 10 cycles amplified the TCRalpha and TCRbeta cDNA, and bead purification followed each PCR. Before amplification, the cDNA was both treated with uracil DNA-glycosylase and purified with the QIAquick PCR purification kit. In the second PCR, Illumina TruSeq-compatible adapters and sample-specific barcodes were added. TapeStation and Qubit were used to check library quality and concentration, and about 5.2 ng of each library went into the pool. Pooled libraries were sequenced on an Illumina HiSeq2500 single-index Rapid Run with 2 x 100 bp reads and custom sequencing primers. In the authors' own workflow: UMI-based consensus assembly with MiGEC version 1.2.6 was used to correct PCR and sequencing errors. MiXCR version 2.1.1 handled V(D)J alignment, clonotype assembly and CDR3 extraction. Gene usage, clonotype sharing and MAIT/NKT TCR abundance were normalised by analysing the top 1000, 10 000 and 20 000 clonotypes per sample. Diversity was computed as the inverse Simpson index with the vegan R package after downsampling to 27 000 UMIs. Paired Mann-Whitney U tests were applied to discordant twin pairs, and Benjamini-Hochberg correction was used for multiple testing. Once TCRdb had reprocessed the reads, it stored one entry per CDR3 protein sequence and supplied no DNA. TCRdb, not the original authors, processed these V and J calls. The data table for this sample lists 350,000 to 550,000 distinct CDR3 sequences. The top ten clones comprise about 2.6% of the sample.

Comment on this clonotype: Its antigen remains undetermined.

The paper as a whole reports these results and caveats: The analysis was unable to tell different T cell subtypes apart. Fewer clonotypes were shared with other individuals by IBD patients than by healthy twins, most markedly in patients showing signs of disease activity. No single strong signal or clonotype linked to IBD turned up in the results, so the idea that one exists was not supported. Repertoire similarity did not differ between concordant and discordant twins, which could be due to limited statistical power. Because patients were on differing immunosuppressive treatments, the repertoires may have picked up extra background noise and inter-individual variability. Measured by the inverse Simpson index, TCRbeta repertoire diversity was lower in IBD patients than in their healthy co-twins.

An approximately 2.5 ml peripheral blood sample was drawn into PAXgene tubes per donor and stored at -80°C. Total RNA was isolated from whole blood with the PAXgene blood miRNA kit on an automated QIAcube, without T cell sorting. Peripheral blood from monozygotic twin pairs concordant or discordant for inflammatory bowel disease was subjected to deep TCRalpha and TCRbeta repertoire profiling with unique molecular barcoding. For every twin pair, smoking habits were documented, and each individual was categorised as a current, former or never smoker. Reading from cysteine to phenylalanine, the CDR3 counts 14 amino acids. Nucleotide data are not available. CDR1 and CDR2, looked up from the germline V gene, are SGHAT and FQNNGV.

Sequencing was done on a sample of blood. This receptor was taken from a human donor with ulcerative colitis or Crohn's disease, or a healthy co-twin of an affected twin (not recorded which). This chain joins TRBV11-2 to TRBJ2-7; absent DNA, TCRdb's TRBD1 call cannot be checked. The CDR3 is CASRGQGRSYEQYF.